Shown below are 32 T cell receptor beta chains from a single sample sequenced in a study of blood T cell repertoires in COVID-19. Method: immunoSEQ multiplex PCR; TCRdb's copy keeps in-frame clones and lacks some. In the table there are 140,000 to 150,000 clones, around 85% of which are singletons. Sequencing was performed on peripheral blood. These receptor sequences come from a middle-aged woman with active or convalescent COVID-19.

The rearrangement uses TRBV7-9 and TRBJ1-2, with a possible D match to TRBD1 (5 bases). Trimming removed 4 bases from V and 8 bases from J, with 17 bases in between. CDR1 SEHNR and CDR2 FQNEAQ come from the germline V gene (reference sequence). This CDR3 is 14 amino acids long. CDR3 region: CASSSNQGAGGYTF. The CDR3 bases are TGTGCCAGCAGCTCAAACCAGGGTGCCGGAGGCTACACCTTC.

The chain links TRBV19 to TRBJ1-1, with 10 bases fitting TRBD1. The length of the CDR3 is 13 residues. In germline, CDR1 is LNHDA, CDR2 SQIVND (reference sequence). Trimming removed 3 bases from V and 11 bases from J; junction bases left unmatched: 6. This CDR3 is CASSIGTGVSAFF. CDR3 nucleotides: TGTGCCAGTAGTATCGGGACAGGGGTGAGTGCTTTCTTT.

The chain employs TRBV2 and TRBJ1-3; TRBD1 matches 7 bases. CDR3 length equals 14 residues. V lost 7 bases and J lost 4; bases outside the gene matches: 7. CDR1 is SNHLY and CDR2 is FYNNEI in the germline V gene. The CDR3 bases are TGTGCCAGCACCTTGACAGGGTCCGGAAACACCATATATTTT. Amino acid sequence: CASTLTGSGNTIYF. The full variable domain, completed using reference TRBV2 and TRBJ1-3, is EPEVTQTPSHQVTQMGQEVILRCVPISNHLYFYWYRQILGQKVEFLVSFYNNEISEKSEIFDDQFSVERPDGSNFTLKIRSTKLEDSAMYFCASTLTGSGNTIYFGEGSWLTVV.

The rearrangement links TRBV18 to TRBJ2-7, with 8 bases lining up with TRBD2. Germline assignment: CDR1 KGHSH and CDR2 LQKENI. Trimming cost V 6 bases and J 1 base; bases outside gene matches: 8. CDR3 size: 15 residues. CDR3 sequence: CASSQAGVGSYEQYF. The CDR3 DNA reads as TGTGCCAGCTCGCAAGCGGGAGTGGGATCCTACGAGCAGTACTTC.

This rearrangement joins TRBV28 to TRBJ1-1; no definite D call. Germline CDR1 and CDR2: MDHEN and SYDVKM. V was cut by 5 bases and J by 0 bases, with 10 bases left in between. This CDR3 region has 14 residues. In DNA form, the CDR3 reads TGTGCCAGCAGTCTTCACCCTATGAACACTGAAGCTTTCTTT. The encoded protein is CASSLHPMNTEAFF.

The chain joins TRBV7-9 to TRBJ2-1; 7 bases are a match to TRBD1. CDR3 length: 14 residues. Germline V gene data show CDR1 as SEHNR and CDR2 as FQNEAQ (reference sequence). The V and J ends lost 4 bases and 8 bases, in that order; junction bases with no gene match: 8. The CDR3 DNA follows: TGTGCCAGCAGCTCATACAGGGGTCGAGATGAGCAGTTCTTC. Protein product: CASSSYRGRDEQFF.

The V and J genes are TRBV19 and TRBJ1-5; TRBD1 matches at 9 bases. V lost 3 bases and J lost 7; bases outside the gene matches: 7. Germline V gene data show CDR1 as LNHDA and CDR2 as SQIVND (reference sequence). The CDR3 sequence is 15 residues long. CDR3 nucleotide sequence: TGTGCCAGTAGTATGGGACAGGGTGGGGGACAGCCCCAGCATTTT. Protein: CASSMGQGGGQPQHF. Drawing the rest from reference TRBV19 and TRBJ1-5, the complete variable domain is DGGITQSPKYLFRKEGQNVTLSCEQNLNHDAMYWYRQDPGQGLRLIYYSQIVNDFQKGDIAEGYSVSREKKESFPLTVTSAQKNPTAFYLCASSMGQGGGQPQHFGDGTRLSIL.

The chain recombines TRBV10-1 with TRBJ2-1; 14 bases map to TRBD2. The V and J ends lost 0 bases and 10 bases, in that order; junction bases with no gene match: 2. This CDR3 region has 15 residues. Germline CDR1 reads WNHNN; CDR2 reads SYGVQD (reference sequence). The CDR3 loop is CASSESGLAGGEQFF. CDR3 coding DNA: TGCGCCAGCAGTGAGTCCGGACTAGCGGGGGGAGAGCAGTTCTTC.

The sample holds one count of this clone. The rearrangement links TRBV7-2 to TRBJ1-2; D ambiguous. Trimming cost V 4 bases and J 4 bases, with 10 bases left between them. In germline, CDR1 is SGHTA, CDR2 FQGNSA. This CDR3 has 13 amino acids. CDR3 nucleotide sequence: TGTGCCAGCAGCTCAAGGAACAGCTATGGCTACACCTTC. It yields the protein CASSSRNSYGYTF.

J is TRBJ1-2 and V is TRBV7-9, with 8 bases that match TRBD1. Germline V gene lookup returns CDR1 SEHNR and CDR2 FQNEAQ (reference sequence). This CDR3 comprises 14 residues. Trimming removed 3 bases from V and 6 bases from J; junction bases left unmatched: 6. This CDR3 reads CASSFPDRGHGYTF. CDR3 nucleotide sequence: TGTGCCAGCAGCTTCCCCGACAGGGGCCATGGCTACACCTTC.

The gene calls are TRBV5-6 and TRBJ1-2; 7 bases map to TRBD1. CDR1 SGHDT and CDR2 YYEEEE come from the germline V gene. The ends lost 0 bases at V and 6 bases at J; junction bases unmatched: 5. This CDR3 comprises 14 residues. CDR3 DNA: TGTGCCAGCAGCTTGGGAGGGGGCGCGGATGGCTACACCTTC. Protein: CASSLGGGADGYTF.

The V call is TRBV6-2 or TRBV6-3, the J call TRBJ1-1; D is unclear. Germline V gives CDR1 MNHEY, CDR2 SVGEGT. V lost 0 bases, J lost 0 bases, and 8 bases lay in between. The CDR3 covers 15 residues. CDR3 loop: CASSYSDSLNTEAFF. The DNA of the CDR3 is TGTGCCAGCAGTTACTCAGACTCATTGAACACTGAAGCTTTCTTT.

This chain uses TRBV24-1 with TRBJ2-2, with D perhaps matching TRBD1 (6 bases). V shed 6 bases and J shed 5 bases, with 15 bases lying between them. The CDR3 is 15 amino acids. Germline CDR1 and CDR2: KGHDR and SFDVKD. CDR3 DNA: TGTGCCACCAGTCAACCGGGACAAAGGACCGGGGAGCTGTTTTTT. Translated, it gives CATSQPGQRTGELFF.

The chain recombines TRBV5-6 with TRBJ1-2, with TRBD1 as a possible D gene (5 bases). Germline values: CDR1 SGHDT, CDR2 YYEEEE. The CDR3 spans 15 residues. The V end lost 0 bases, the J end lost 4 bases, and 13 bases lay between the germline ends. CDR3 nucleotides: TGTGCCAGCAGCTTGGTGGGGCAGGGAGGCTATGGCTACACCTTC. Its protein product is CASSLVGQGGYGYTF.

The J gene is TRBJ1-1, the V gene TRBV11-2; 7 nucleotides line up with TRBD1. The CDR3 is made up of 13 amino acids. The germline V gene has CDR1 SGHAT and CDR2 FQNNGV. V gave up 4 bases and J gave up 7 bases; unmatched junction bases: 6. The CDR3 here is CASSSQRQGEAFF. CDR3 coding DNA: TGTGCCAGCAGCTCCCAAAGACAGGGTGAAGCTTTCTTT.

This sequence joins TRBV29-1 and TRBJ1-2; D perhaps matches TRBD1 (6 bases). CDR3 length: 14 amino acids. The V gene's germline CDR1 is SQVTM and CDR2 ANQGSEA. V was pared by 5 bases and J by 1 base, with 14 bases between. The CDR3 is CSVKTGSGNYGYTF. The CDR3 coding sequence is TGCAGCGTTAAAACAGGGAGCGGTAACTATGGCTACACCTTC.

The chain uses TRBV7-8 and TRBJ1-3; D uncertain. This CDR3 has 16 amino acids. Between the trimmed V and J ends, which lost 5 bases and 0 bases, there was a span of 14 bases. Germline V gene data show CDR1 as SGHVS and CDR2 as FQNEAQ. The CDR3 region is CASSPSGPGSGNTIYF. Written as DNA, the CDR3 is TGTGCCAGCAGCCCCAGCGGTCCAGGCTCTGGAAACACCATATATTTT.

The V and J genes are TRBV5-6 and TRBJ2-1, with no clear D. Per the germline V gene, CDR1 is SGHDT and CDR2 is YYEEEE. The CDR3 is 14 residues long. V shed 0 bases and J shed 8 bases, with 12 bases lying between them. CDR3 coding DNA: TGTGCCAGCAGCTTGGCACTCGAGATCGATGAGCAGTTCTTC. Translated, it gives CASSLALEIDEQFF. Full variable domain (rest looked up from reference TRBV5-6 and TRBJ2-1): DAGVTQSPTHLIKTRGQQVTLRCSPKSGHDTVSWYQQALGQGPQFIFQYYEEEERQRGNFPDRFSGHQFPNYSSELNVNALLLGDSALYLCASSLALEIDEQFFGPGTRLTVL.

V usage is TRBV11-2 and J usage is TRBJ2-7, with TRBD1 matching over 7 bases. The CDR3 covers 12 residues. Germline CDR1 is SGHAT and CDR2 is FQNNGV. The ends lost 5 bases at V and 7 bases at J; junction bases unmatched: 5. The CDR3 loop is CASSTGVGEQYF. The CDR3 DNA reads as TGTGCCAGCAGCACAGGGGTGGGGGAGCAGTACTTC.

The chain links TRBV5-1 to TRBJ2-6; possibly TRBD1 for D (6 bases). The CDR3 runs to 18 residues. Trimming removed 2 bases at V and 2 bases at J, with 17 bases between. Germline lookup yields CDR1 SGHRS and CDR2 YFSETQ. The CDR3 DNA reads TGCGCCAGCAGCTTTCGACAGGCCTCTAGGGCTGGGGCCAACGTCCTGACTTTC. It encodes CASSFRQASRAGANVLTF.

The rearrangement links TRBV29-1 to TRBJ1-1; 7 bases align to TRBD1. In germline, CDR1 is SQVTM, CDR2 ANQGSEA. The CDR3 length is 15 residues. The V segment lost 7 bases and the J segment 1 base; nucleotides outside the gene matches: 12. The DNA for the CDR3 is TGCAGCGCGAAACCGCAGGGGGACACGAACACTGAAGCTTTCTTT. Translated, it gives CSAKPQGDTNTEAFF.

This clone was found once. The rearrangement uses TRBV19 and TRBJ1-4, with 7 nucleotides matching TRBD1. V shed 6 bases, J shed 5 bases, and the junction held 9 bases outside the gene matches. In germline, CDR1 is LNHDA, CDR2 SQIVND (reference sequence). The length of the CDR3 is 15 residues. The CDR3 region has the DNA TGTGCCAGTAGGCTATACAGGGGCGGAAATGAAAAACTGTTTTTT. This sequence encodes CASRLYRGGNEKLFF.

Comments on this clone: The same CDR3 is also encoded by other DNA sequences in this sample. The V gene is TRBV28, the J gene TRBJ2-7; 9 nucleotides line up with TRBD1. Trimming removed 5 bases from V and 1 base from J; junction bases left unmatched: 6. Germline CDR1 MDHEN, CDR2 SYDVKM. This CDR3 has 15 residues. Here the CDR3 reads CASSAPGTGSYEQYF. CDR3 DNA sequence: TGTGCCAGCAGTGCTCCCGGGACAGGGTCCTACGAGCAGTACTTC.

The rearrangement joins TRBV2 to TRBJ1-1, with D perhaps TRBD1 (6 bases). Trimming left V 1 base short and J 10 bases short, with 16 bases between. CDR3 length: 14 amino acids. Germline assignment: CDR1 SNHLY and CDR2 FYNNEI. The CDR3 nucleotides read TGTGCCAGCAGTGAAGGGTTTACAGGGTTTGGAGCTTTCTTT. Protein sequence: CASSEGFTGFGAFF. Full variable domain (missing parts from reference TRBV2 and TRBJ1-1): EPEVTQTPSHQVTQMGQEVILRCVPISNHLYFYWYRQILGQKVEFLVSFYNNEISEKSEIFDDQFSVERPDGSNFTLKIRSTKLEDSAMYFCASSEGFTGFGAFFGQGTRLTVV.

The chain recombines TRBV28 with TRBJ1-6; TRBD1 aligns across 9 bases. Trimming removed 8 bases from V and 3 bases from J; junction bases left unmatched: 14. The CDR3 runs 18 residues. Germline lookup yields CDR1 MDHEN and CDR2 SYDVKM. The CDR3 nucleotides read TGTGCCAGCCTCTTAGACCGGGACAGGGTCCGCTATAATTCACCCCTCCACTTT. Its translation: CASLLDRDRVRYNSPLHF.

J is TRBJ1-1 and V is TRBV10-3; TRBD1 agrees at 7 bases. V lost 6 bases to trimming and J lost 0 bases; unmatched junction nucleotides: 4. Germline loops: CDR1 ENHRY, CDR2 SYGVKD. The CDR3 runs 14 residues. CDR3 in DNA: TGTGCCATCAGCGAGGGGGCTATGAACACTGAAGCTTTCTTT. It yields the protein CAISEGAMNTEAFF.

The chain recombines TRBV7-2 with TRBJ2-3, with 7 bases aligning to TRBD2. CDR1 and CDR2 from the germline V gene are SGHTA and FQGNSA. The CDR3 covers 14 residues. Trimming removed 1 base from V and 6 bases from J; junction bases left unmatched: 4. CDR3 in amino acids: CASSLGRERDTQYF. In DNA form, the CDR3 reads TGTGCCAGCAGCTTAGGGCGGGAGAGGGATACGCAGTATTTT.

This clone was found once. The chain employs TRBV11-3 and TRBJ2-3, with 7 bases aligning to TRBD2. CDR1 SGHNT and CDR2 YENEEA come from the germline V gene. Trimming took 2 bases from V and 1 from J; bases not matched to a gene: 3. CDR3 length: 15 residues. CDR3 coding DNA: TGTGCCAGCAGCTTATGGGGGAGGGGCACAGATACGCAGTATTTT. This encodes CASSLWGRGTDTQYF.

V and J are TRBV19 and TRBJ1-5, with TRBD1 matching over 9 bases. This CDR3 contains 18 residues. V was pared by 5 bases and J by 0 bases, with 11 bases of the junction left unmatched. Per the germline V gene, CDR1 is LNHDA and CDR2 is SQIVND (reference sequence). CDR3 coding DNA: TGTGCCAGTAGTGGACAGGGGCGGAAAGGGAATAGCAATCAGCCCCAGCATTTT. It translates to CASSGQGRKGNSNQPQHF.

V usage is TRBV5-4 and J usage is TRBJ1-2; 7 bases fit TRBD1. There are 15 residues in the CDR3. Germline-derived CDR1 and CDR2 are SGHNT and YYREEE (reference sequence). Trimming removed 1 base from V and 0 bases from J; junction bases left unmatched: 3. CDR3 sequence reads: CASSLNRGSNYGYTF. CDR3 bases: TGTGCCAGCAGCTTGAACAGGGGATCTAACTATGGCTACACCTTC.

This chain connects TRBV3-1 (or the pseudogene TRBV3-2) to TRBJ2-1; no reliable D call. Trimming took off 1 base at V and 5 bases at J, with 6 bases between the two ends. From germline, CDR1 is LGHDT and CDR2 YNNKEL (reference sequence). This CDR3 region has 13 residues. In nucleotides, the CDR3 is TGTGCCAGCAGCCAAGGTCGGGACAATGAGCAGTTCTTC. Translation: CASSQGRDNEQFF.

The rearrangement links TRBV5-1 to TRBJ2-5; a possible D gene is TRBD2 (6 bases). The CDR3 consists of 15 residues. The V end was cut by 4 bases, the J end by 1 base, with 14 bases between. Germline CDR1 reads SGHRS; CDR2 reads YFSETQ. In DNA form, the CDR3 reads TGCGCCAGCAGCGCATGGGGCGGGGCCCAAGAGACCCAGTACTTC. Its translation is CASSAWGGAQETQYF.